This T cell receptor beta chain came from a study of T cell responses to AZD1222 COVID-19 vaccine. Study-level background: Second-dose groups at about 4 or about 12 weeks were pooled.

Germline loops: CDR1 LNHDA, CDR2 SQIVND (reference sequence). The CDR3 covers 15 residues. V shed 3 bases, J shed 0 bases, and the junction held 4 bases outside the gene matches. Study-wide results and limits: A rise in Spike-specific TCR breadth and depth followed two AZD1222 doses. Donors, mostly white British, included more females; clonal diversity was possibly underestimated.

Sequenced by immunoSEQ multiplex PCR; TCRdb stores in-frame clones only, minus some. Among 120,000 or so clones, about 92% were seen once, and the ten largest hold 13% to 15%. In the case of this clone: The antigen remains undetermined.

The input for sequencing was peripheral blood, taken on day 0 of AZD1222 vaccination. V gene TRBV19 combines with J gene TRBJ1-1; TRBD1 aligns across 7 bases. The sequence was collected from an adult in good health. This CDR3 reads CASSIQGGMNTEAFF. CDR3 nucleotide sequence: TGTGCCAGTAGTATTCAGGGGGGGATGAACACTGAAGCTTTCTTT.